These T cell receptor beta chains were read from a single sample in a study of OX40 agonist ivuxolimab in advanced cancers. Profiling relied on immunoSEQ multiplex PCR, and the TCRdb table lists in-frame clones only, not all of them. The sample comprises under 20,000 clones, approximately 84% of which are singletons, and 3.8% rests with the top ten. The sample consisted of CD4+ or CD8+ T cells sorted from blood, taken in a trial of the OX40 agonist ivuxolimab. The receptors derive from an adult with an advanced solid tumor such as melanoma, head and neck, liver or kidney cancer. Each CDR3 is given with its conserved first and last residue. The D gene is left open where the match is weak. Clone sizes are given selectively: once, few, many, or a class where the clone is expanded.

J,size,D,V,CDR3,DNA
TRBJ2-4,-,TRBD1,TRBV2,CASRSDRGSRDFQYF,TGTGCCAGCAGGAGCGACAGGGGGAGCCGCGATTTTCAGTACTTC
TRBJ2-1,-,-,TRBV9,CASSVGSYNEQFF,TGTGCCAGCAGCGTTGGAAGCTACAATGAGCAGTTCTTC
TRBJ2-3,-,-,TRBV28,CASSWGRASSTDTQYF,TGTGCCAGCAGTTGGGGCCGGGCGTCCAGCACAGATACGCAGTATTTT
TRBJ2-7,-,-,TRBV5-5,CASSWTGTIMGEQYF,TGTGCCAGCAGCTGGACCGGGACAATTATGGGGGAGCAGTACTTC
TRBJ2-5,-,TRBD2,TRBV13,CASSRTSGRQETQYF,TGTGCCAGCAGCCGCACTAGCGGTCGACAAGAGACCCAGTACTTC
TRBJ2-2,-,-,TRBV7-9,CASSLGGKTGELFF,TGTGCCAGCAGCTTAGGGGGGAAGACCGGGGAGCTGTTTTTT
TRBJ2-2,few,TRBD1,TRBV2,CASWSGQGNTGELFF,TGTGCCAGTTGGTCGGGACAGGGGAACACCGGGGAGCTGTTTTTT
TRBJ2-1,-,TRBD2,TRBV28,CASSLFSSGSAYEQFF,TGTGCCAGCAGTTTATTTTCCAGCGGGAGTGCCTATGAGCAGTTCTTC
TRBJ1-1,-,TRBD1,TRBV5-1,CASRQTTGGNTEAFF,TGCGCCAGCAGACAGACGACAGGGGGGAACACTGAAGCTTTCTTT
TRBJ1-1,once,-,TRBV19,CASSQPGGGGTEAFF,TGTGCCAGTAGCCAGCCGGGGGGGGGCGGCACTGAAGCTTTCTTT
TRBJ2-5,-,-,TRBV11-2,CASSLDRQRQETQYF,TGTGCCAGCAGCTTAGATCGACAGAGACAAGAGACCCAGTACTTC